Listed below are T cell receptor beta chains from one sample, sequenced in a study of shared clonotypes between healthy human individuals. Repertoires were generated with immunoSEQ multiplex PCR, while TCRdb's copy carries only in-frame clones and drops some. The repertoire has millions of clones, approximately 94% of them found once; the top ten carry roughly 0.15%. Sequenced sample: naive CD4+ T cells sorted from blood. Source of these receptors: a man aged 18 to 29 in good health. The CDR3 runs from the conserved cysteine through the conserved F or W. A D gene is named only where the DNA matches it firmly. Only part of the rows carry a size: once, few, many, or a class if the clone is expanded.

>TRBV6-1|NA|TRBJ2-2|TRBD2
CASSVSGRGRTGELFF
TGTGCCAGCAGTGTGAGCGGGAGAGGGAGAACCGGGGAGCTGTTTTTT
>TRBV30|NA|TRBJ2-3|NA
CAWSVFRAGTDTQYF
TGTGCCTGGAGTGTATTTCGGGCAGGCACAGATACGCAGTATTTT
>TRBV30|NA|TRBJ2-2|NA
CAWSEWRVLDTGELFF
TGTGCCTGGAGTGAATGGAGGGTTTTAGACACCGGGGAGCTGTTTTTT
>TRBV10-3|NA|TRBJ2-5|NA
CAISEPKGFTQYF
TGTGCCATCAGTGAGCCTAAGGGGTTTACCCAGTACTTC
>TRBV2|NA|TRBJ2-1|TRBD2
CASSRTSGRVYNEQFF
TGTGCCAGCAGTCGGACTAGCGGGAGGGTCTACAATGAGCAGTTCTTC
>TRBV18|NA|TRBJ1-4|NA
CASSRSDEKLFF
TGTGCCAGCTCACGCTCAGATGAAAAACTGTTTTTT
>TRBV7-2|NA|TRBJ2-5|NA
CASSPRSGQETQYF
TGTGCCAGCAGCCCGCGGTCAGGGCAAGAGACCCAGTACTTC
>TRBV28|NA|TRBJ1-5|NA
CASSLLEPQHF
TGTGCCAGCAGTCTATTGGAGCCCCAGCATTTT
>TRBV18|NA|TRBJ2-6|NA
CASSPRVVEAGSGANVLTF
TGTGCCAGCTCACCTCGGGTGGTAGAAGCTGGGTCTGGGGCCAACGTCCTGACTTTC
>TRBV19|NA|TRBJ2-7|NA
CASSPLVGGEQYF
TGTGCCAGTAGCCCTCTTGTAGGGGGCGAGCAGTACTTC
>TRBV12-5|NA|TRBJ2-1|NA
CASGFGTLAYNEQFF
TGTGCTAGTGGTTTCGGGACACTCGCCTACAATGAGCAGTTCTTC
>TRBV18|NA|TRBJ2-2|NA
CASSPAQGPNTGELFF
TGTGCCAGCTCACCTGCCCAGGGCCCGAACACCGGGGAGCTGTTTTTT
>TRBV18|NA|TRBJ1-1|TRBD1
CASSTQTGFEAFF
TGTGCCAGCTCCACCCAGACAGGGTTTGAAGCTTTCTTT
>TRBV5-4|few|TRBJ1-6|NA
CASSPRALNSPLHF
TGTGCCAGCAGCCCTCGGGCCCTTAATTCACCCCTCCACTTT
>TRBV6-1|NA|TRBJ2-4|NA
CASSEETRRQLAKNIQYF
TGTGCCAGCAGTGAAGAGACTAGGCGGCAACTTGCCAAAAACATTCAGTACTTC
>TRBV10-3|NA|TRBJ1-2|TRBD1
CAISESPGQYYGYTF
TGTGCCATCAGTGAGTCCCCGGGACAGTACTATGGCTACACCTTC
>TRBV5-1|NA|TRBJ2-3|NA
CASRSGFSTDTQYF
TGCGCCAGCCGTAGCGGATTCAGCACAGATACGCAGTATTTT
>TRBV5-1|once|TRBJ2-5|TRBD1
CASSLTGQQETQYF
TGCGCCAGCAGCCTGACAGGGCAACAAGAGACCCAGTACTTC
>TRBV27|NA|TRBJ2-7|NA
CASRSSHYEQYF
TGTGCCAGCAGGTCCAGCCACTACGAGCAGTACTTC
>TRBV6-5|NA|TRBJ1-2|TRBD1
CASSYGTEGGYTF
TGTGCCAGCAGTTACGGGACAGAGGGTGGCTACACCTTC
>TRBV10-1|NA|TRBJ2-3|TRBD2
CASSRAGAADTQYF
TGCGCCAGCAGTCGGGCGGGAGCTGCAGATACGCAGTATTTT
>TRBV11-3|NA|TRBJ2-3|NA
CASSSTGITDTQYF
TGTGCCAGCAGCTCGACAGGAATCACAGATACGCAGTATTTT
>TRBV4-1|NA|TRBJ2-4|NA
CASSQVEGARGKNIQYF
TGCGCCAGCAGCCAAGTAGAGGGGGCGCGGGGCAAAAACATTCAGTACTTC
>TRBV30|NA|TRBJ1-6|NA
CVCWGAFHNSPLHF
TGTGTGTGCTGGGGGGCTTTCCATAATTCACCCCTCCACTTT
>TRBV9|NA|TRBJ2-1|TRBD2
CASSVDLAGAGGEQFF
TGTGCCAGCAGCGTAGACCTCGCGGGAGCTGGGGGTGAGCAGTTCTTC
>TRBV7-9|NA|TRBJ2-6|NA
CASSLGQGSDGANVLTF
TGTGCCAGCAGCTTAGGGCAGGGTTCTGATGGGGCCAACGTCCTGACTTTC
>TRBV6-6|NA|TRBJ1-4|NA
CASSRGNNEKLFF
TGTGCCAGCAGTCGGGGGAATAATGAAAAACTGTTTTTT
>TRBV6-1|NA|TRBJ2-2|TRBD1
CASSGTGPGELFF
TGTGCCAGTTCCGGGACAGGTCCCGGGGAGCTGTTTTTT
>TRBV5-1|NA|TRBJ2-2|NA
CASSLSLVETGELFF
TGCGCCAGCAGCCTTTCTCTGGTGGAAACCGGGGAGCTGTTTTTT
>TRBV28|few|TRBJ1-5|NA
CASSSSGEPQHF
TGTGCCAGCAGTTCCTCGGGCGAGCCCCAGCATTTT
>TRBV10-1|few|TRBJ2-1|NA
CASSVGGEQFF
TGCGCCAGCAGTGTGGGGGGTGAGCAGTTCTTC
>TRBV28|NA|TRBJ2-4|NA
CASGRAKNIQYF
TGTGCCAGCGGCAGGGCCAAAAACATTCAGTACTTC
>TRBV10-3|NA|TRBJ1-6|NA
CAISEWGEDSPLHF
TGTGCCATCAGTGAGTGGGGCGAGGATTCACCCCTCCACTTT
>TRBV7-2|NA|TRBJ1-1|NA
CASSLNGGVTEAFF
TGTGCCAGCAGCTTAAATGGCGGGGTGACTGAAGCTTTCTTT
>TRBV7-2|NA|TRBJ2-1|NA
CASGGSGNEQFF
TGTGCCAGCGGGGGTAGCGGCAATGAGCAGTTCTTC
>TRBV19|NA|TRBJ1-2|TRBD1
CASTEIPGQATAYGYTF
TGTGCCAGCACGGAGATTCCGGGACAGGCCACCGCGTATGGCTACACCTTC
>TRBV5-1|NA|TRBJ1-1|NA
CASSPGRRNTEAFF
TGCGCCAGCAGCCCGGGACGGCGAAACACTGAAGCTTTCTTT
>TRBV2|NA|TRBJ2-2|NA
CASSDFWDQNTGELFF
TGTGCCAGCAGTGACTTCTGGGACCAGAACACCGGGGAGCTGTTTTTT
>TRBV4-3|NA|TRBJ2-4|NA
CASSQDSAVENIQYF
TGCGCCAGCAGCCAAGATAGTGCCGTGGAAAACATTCAGTACTTC
>TRBV6-1|NA|TRBJ1-1|NA
CASSEFPMSGREAFF
TGTGCCAGCAGTGAATTCCCGATGAGTGGCCGCGAAGCTTTCTTT
>TRBV28|NA|TRBJ2-6|NA
CASSLSGAGANVLTF
TGTGCCAGCAGTTTATCAGGGGCTGGGGCCAACGTCCTGACTTTC
>TRBV5-5|NA|TRBJ2-7|TRBD1
CASSPGTAFSYEQYF
TGTGCCAGCAGTCCCGGGACAGCGTTCTCCTACGAGCAGTACTTC
>TRBV5-1|NA|TRBJ2-2|TRBD1
CASSLEGAGGRDTGELFF
TGCGCCAGCAGCTTGGAGGGAGCAGGGGGCCGAGACACCGGGGAGCTGTTTTTT
>TRBV6-5|NA|TRBJ2-7|TRBD1
CASSYSRGQYEQYF
TGTGCCAGCAGTTACTCCAGGGGGCAATACGAGCAGTACTTC
>TRBV27|NA|TRBJ2-5|NA
CASKQLNLRGRETQYF
TGTGCCAGCAAACAACTTAACCTTAGGGGCCGAGAGACCCAGTACTTC
>TRBV28|NA|TRBJ2-3|TRBD2
CASRLLLLLAGDMDVDTDTQYF
TGTGCCAGCAGACTCCTACTTCTACTAGCGGGAGATATGGACGTCGACACAGATACGCAGTATTTT
>TRBV10-3|once|TRBJ2-3|TRBD1
CAISESTGTGAADTQYF
TGTGCCATCAGTGAGTCGACCGGGACAGGTGCAGCAGATACGCAGTATTTT